This T cell receptor beta chain came from a study of T cells of healthy individuals (dated by TCRdb to the late 2010s). Receptor libraries were prepared by 5' RACE. Sequencing instrument: Illumina MiSeq. TCRdb trimmed the raw reads at Q25, called clones with MiXCR and kept productive beta chains. CDR3 protein duplicates are merged, each entry listing the most common genes and DNA. Present in this sample are some 100,000 distinct CDR3 sequences, approximately 15% of which were seen just once. 6.2% of the sample is taken by the ten largest. CDR1 and CDR2 were assigned from the germline V gene as SNHLY and FYNNEI. The CDR3 numbers 12 residues from cysteine through phenylalanine. The DNA shown is the 36-base CDR3, in frame from base 1. V is reduced by 8 bases and J by 5 bases, leaving a spacing of 11 bases between them. Comment on this clonotype: It lacks a known antigen. No much larger clone exists at a distance of one base, and base qualities are not known.

The sequence is built from TRBV2 and TRBJ2-3, with no confidently assigned D gene. The clonotype was recovered from a human donor in good health. At the DNA level, the sequence is TGTGCCAGCGGAACAAGCGTAGATACGCAGTATTTT. Translated, this gives CASGTSVDTQYF. The variable domain in full, with residues beyond the CDR3 obtained from the reference TRBV2 and TRBJ2-3 genes, is EPEVTQTPSHQVTQMGQEVILRCVPISNHLYFYWYRQILGQKVEFLVSFYNNEISEKSEIFDDQFSVERPDGSNFTLKIRSTKLEDSAMYFCASGTSVDTQYFGPGTRLTVL.